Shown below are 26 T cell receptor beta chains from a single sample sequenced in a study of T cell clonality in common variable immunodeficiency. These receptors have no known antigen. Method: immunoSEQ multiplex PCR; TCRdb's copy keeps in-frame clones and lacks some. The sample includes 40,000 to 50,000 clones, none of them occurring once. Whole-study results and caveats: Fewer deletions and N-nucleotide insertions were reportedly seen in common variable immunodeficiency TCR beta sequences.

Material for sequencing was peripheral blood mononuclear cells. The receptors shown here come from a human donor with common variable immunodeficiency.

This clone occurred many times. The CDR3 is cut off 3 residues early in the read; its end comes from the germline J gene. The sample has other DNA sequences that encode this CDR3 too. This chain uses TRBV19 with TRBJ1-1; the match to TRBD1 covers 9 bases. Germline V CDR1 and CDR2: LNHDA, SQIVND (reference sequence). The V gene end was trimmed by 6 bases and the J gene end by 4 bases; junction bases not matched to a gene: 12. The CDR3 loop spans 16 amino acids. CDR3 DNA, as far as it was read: TGTGCCAGTAGCGCTGCTAGGACAGGGGTTGGCACTGAA. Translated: CASSAARTGVGTE. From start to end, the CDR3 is CASSAARTGVGTEAFF.

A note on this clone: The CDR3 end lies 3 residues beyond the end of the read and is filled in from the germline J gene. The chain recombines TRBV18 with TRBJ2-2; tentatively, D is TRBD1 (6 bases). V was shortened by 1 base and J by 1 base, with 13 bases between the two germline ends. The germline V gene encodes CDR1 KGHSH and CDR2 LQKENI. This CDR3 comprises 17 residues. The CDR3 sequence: CASSPLQLQGNTGELFF. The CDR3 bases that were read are TGTGCCAGCTCACCACTTCAACTACAGGGGAACACCGGGGAG.

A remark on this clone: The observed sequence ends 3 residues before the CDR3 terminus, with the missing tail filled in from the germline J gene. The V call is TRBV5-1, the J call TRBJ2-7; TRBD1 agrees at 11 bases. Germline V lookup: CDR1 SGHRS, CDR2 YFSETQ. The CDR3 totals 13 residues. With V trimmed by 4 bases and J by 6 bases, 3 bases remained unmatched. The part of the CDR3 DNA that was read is TGCGCCAGCAGCCTGGACAGGGGGCCCGAG. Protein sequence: CASSLDRGPE. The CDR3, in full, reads CASSLDRGPEQYF.

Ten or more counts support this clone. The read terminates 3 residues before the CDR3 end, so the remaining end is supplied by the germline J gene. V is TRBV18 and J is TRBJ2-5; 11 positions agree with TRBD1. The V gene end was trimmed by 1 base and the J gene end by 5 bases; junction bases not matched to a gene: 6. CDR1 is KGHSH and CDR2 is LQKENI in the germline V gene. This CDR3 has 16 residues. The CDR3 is CASSPRADRGPETQYF. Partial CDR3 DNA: TGTGCCAGCTCACCACGGGCGGACAGGGGGCCGGAGACC.

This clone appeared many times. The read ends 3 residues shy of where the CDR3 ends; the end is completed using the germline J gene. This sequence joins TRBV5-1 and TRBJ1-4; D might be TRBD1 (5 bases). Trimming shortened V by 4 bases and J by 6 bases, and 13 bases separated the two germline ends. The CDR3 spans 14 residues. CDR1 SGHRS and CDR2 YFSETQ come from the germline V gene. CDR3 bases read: TGCGCCAGCAGCCTGGGACGGGGGGATGAAAAA. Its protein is CASSLGRGDEK. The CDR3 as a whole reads CASSLGRGDEKLFF.

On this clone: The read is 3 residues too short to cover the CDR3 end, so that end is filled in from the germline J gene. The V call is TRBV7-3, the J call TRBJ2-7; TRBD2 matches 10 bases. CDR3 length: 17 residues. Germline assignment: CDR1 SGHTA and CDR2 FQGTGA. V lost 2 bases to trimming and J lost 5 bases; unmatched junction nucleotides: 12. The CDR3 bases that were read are TGTGCCAGCAGCTTACATTCTGGGTCTAGCGGGAGCAACGAG. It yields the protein CASSLHSGSSGSNE. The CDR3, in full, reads CASSLHSGSSGSNEQYF.

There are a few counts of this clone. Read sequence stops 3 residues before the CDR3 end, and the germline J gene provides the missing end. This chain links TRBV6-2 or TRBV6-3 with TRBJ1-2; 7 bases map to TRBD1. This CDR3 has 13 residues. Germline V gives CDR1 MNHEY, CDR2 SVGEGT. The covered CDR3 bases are TGTGCCAGCACCCGACAGGGTCTGGGCGGC. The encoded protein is CASTRQGLGG. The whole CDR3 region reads CASTRQGLGGYTF.

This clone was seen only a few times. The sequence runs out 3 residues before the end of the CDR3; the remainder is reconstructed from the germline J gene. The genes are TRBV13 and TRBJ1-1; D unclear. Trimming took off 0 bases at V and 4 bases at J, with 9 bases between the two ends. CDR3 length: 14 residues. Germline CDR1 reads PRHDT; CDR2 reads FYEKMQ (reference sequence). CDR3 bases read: TGTGCCAGCAGCTTAGGGGTGGAGGGCACTGAA. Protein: CASSLGVEGTE. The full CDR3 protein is CASSLGVEGTEAFF.

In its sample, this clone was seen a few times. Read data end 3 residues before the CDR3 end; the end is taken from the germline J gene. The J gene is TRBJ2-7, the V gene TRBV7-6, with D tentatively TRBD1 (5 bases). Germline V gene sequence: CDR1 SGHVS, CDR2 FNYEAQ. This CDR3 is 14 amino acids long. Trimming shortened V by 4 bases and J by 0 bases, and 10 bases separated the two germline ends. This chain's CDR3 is CASSWGARSYEQYF. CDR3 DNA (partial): TGTGCCAGCAGCTGGGGCGCCCGCTCCTACGAG.

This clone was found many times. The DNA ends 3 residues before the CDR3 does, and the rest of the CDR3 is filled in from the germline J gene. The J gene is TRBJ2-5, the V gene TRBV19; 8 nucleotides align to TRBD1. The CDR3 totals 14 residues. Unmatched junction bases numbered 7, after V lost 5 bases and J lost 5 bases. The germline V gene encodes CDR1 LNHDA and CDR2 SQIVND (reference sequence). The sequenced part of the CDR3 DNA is TGTGCCAGTAGTTCGTGGCAGGGGGCCGAGACC. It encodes CASSSWQGAET. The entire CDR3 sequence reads CASSSWQGAETQYF.

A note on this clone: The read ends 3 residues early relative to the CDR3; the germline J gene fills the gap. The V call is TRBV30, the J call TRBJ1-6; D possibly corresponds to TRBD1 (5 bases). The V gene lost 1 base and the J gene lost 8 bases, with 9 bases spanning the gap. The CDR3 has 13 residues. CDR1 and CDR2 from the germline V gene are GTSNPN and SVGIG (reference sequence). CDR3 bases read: TGTGCCTGGAGTGCGGGGGGGGATTCACCC. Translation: CAWSAGGDSP. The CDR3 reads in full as CAWSAGGDSPLHF.

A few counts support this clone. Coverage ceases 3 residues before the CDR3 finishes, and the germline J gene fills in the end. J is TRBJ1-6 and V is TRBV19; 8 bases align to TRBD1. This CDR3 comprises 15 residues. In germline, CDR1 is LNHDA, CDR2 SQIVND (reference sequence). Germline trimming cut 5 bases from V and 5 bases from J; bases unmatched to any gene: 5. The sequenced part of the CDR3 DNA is TGTGCCAGTAGTGGGCGGACAGGGAATAATTCACCC. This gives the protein CASSGRTGNNSP. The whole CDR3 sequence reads CASSGRTGNNSPLHF.

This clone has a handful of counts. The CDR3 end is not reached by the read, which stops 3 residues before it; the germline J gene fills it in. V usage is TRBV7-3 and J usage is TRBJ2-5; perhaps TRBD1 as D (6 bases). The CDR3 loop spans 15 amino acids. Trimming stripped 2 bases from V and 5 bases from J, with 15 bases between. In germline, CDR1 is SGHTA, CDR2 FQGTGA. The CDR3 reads CASSLQGQKGETQYF. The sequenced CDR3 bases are TGTGCCAGCAGCTTACAAGGACAGAAAGGGGAGACC. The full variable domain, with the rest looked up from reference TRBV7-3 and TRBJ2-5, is GAGVSQTPSNKVTEKGKYVELRCDPISGHTALYWYRQSLGQGPEFLIYFQGTGAADDSGLPNDRFFAVRPEGSVSTLKIQRTERGDSAVYLCASSLQGQKGETQYFGPGTRLLVL.

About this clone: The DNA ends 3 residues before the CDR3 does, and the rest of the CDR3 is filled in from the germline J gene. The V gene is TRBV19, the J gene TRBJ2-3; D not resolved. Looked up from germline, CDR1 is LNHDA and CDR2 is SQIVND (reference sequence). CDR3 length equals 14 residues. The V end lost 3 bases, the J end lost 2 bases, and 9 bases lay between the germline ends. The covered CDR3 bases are TGTGCCAGTAGTATTCGACATGTCACAGATACG. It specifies CASSIRHVTDT. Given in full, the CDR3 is CASSIRHVTDTQYF. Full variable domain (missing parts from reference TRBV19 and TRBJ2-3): DGGITQSPKYLFRKEGQNVTLSCEQNLNHDAMYWYRQDPGQGLRLIYYSQIVNDFQKGDIAEGYSVSREKKESFPLTVTSAQKNPTAFYLCASSIRHVTDTQYFGPGTRLTVL.

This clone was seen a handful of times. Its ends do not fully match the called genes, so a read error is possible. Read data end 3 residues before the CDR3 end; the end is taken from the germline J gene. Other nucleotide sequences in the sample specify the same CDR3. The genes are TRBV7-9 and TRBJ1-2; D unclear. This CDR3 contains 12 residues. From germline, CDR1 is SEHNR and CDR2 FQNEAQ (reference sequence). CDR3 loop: CSSSPGGYGYTF. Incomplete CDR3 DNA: TGTTCCAGCAGCCCCGGCGGCTATGGC.

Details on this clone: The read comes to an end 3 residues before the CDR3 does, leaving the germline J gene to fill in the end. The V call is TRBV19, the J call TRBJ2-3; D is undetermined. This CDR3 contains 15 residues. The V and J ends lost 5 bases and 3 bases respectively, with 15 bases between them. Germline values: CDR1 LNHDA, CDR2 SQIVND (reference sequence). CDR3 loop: CASSPLRTLTDTQYF. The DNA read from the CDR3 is TGTGCCAGTAGTCCCTTGAGAACTTTAACAGATACG.

CDR3 loop: CASSLVQGDQETQYF. CDR3 bases read: TGTGCCAGCAGCTTAGTTCAGGGGGACCAAGAGACC. V and J are TRBV7-9 and TRBJ2-5; 7 nucleotides line up with TRBD1. The sequenced fragment ends 3 residues before the CDR3 boundary, so the rest is inferred from the germline J gene. The V gene end was trimmed by 1 base and the J gene end by 0 bases; junction bases not matched to a gene: 2. This CDR3 comprises 15 residues. Germline CDR1 is SEHNR and CDR2 is FQNEAQ (reference sequence).

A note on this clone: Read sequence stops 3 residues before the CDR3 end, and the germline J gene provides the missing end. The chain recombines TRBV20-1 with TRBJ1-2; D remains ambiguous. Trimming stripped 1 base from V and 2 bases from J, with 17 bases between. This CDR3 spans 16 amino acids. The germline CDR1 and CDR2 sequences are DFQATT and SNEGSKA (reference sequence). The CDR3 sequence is CSARAPYTEANYGYTF. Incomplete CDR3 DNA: TGCAGTGCTAGAGCCCCCTACACGGAAGCGAACTATGGC.

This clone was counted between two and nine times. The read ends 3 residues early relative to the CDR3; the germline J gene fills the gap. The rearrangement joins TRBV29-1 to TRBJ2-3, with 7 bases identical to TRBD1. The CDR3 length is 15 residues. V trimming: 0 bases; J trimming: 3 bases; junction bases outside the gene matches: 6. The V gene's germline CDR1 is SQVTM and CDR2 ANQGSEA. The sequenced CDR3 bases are TGCAGCGTTGAAGATCCCGAGACAGGGACAGATACG. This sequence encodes CSVEDPETGTDT. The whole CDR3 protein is CSVEDPETGTDTQYF.

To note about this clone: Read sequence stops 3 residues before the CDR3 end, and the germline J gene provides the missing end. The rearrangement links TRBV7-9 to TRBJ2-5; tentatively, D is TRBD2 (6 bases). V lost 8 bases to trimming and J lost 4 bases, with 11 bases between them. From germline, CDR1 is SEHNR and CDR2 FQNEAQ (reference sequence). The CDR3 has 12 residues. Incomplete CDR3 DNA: TGTGCCAGCGAGGCCGGGGGAGAGACC. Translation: CASEAGGET. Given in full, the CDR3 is CASEAGGETQYF.

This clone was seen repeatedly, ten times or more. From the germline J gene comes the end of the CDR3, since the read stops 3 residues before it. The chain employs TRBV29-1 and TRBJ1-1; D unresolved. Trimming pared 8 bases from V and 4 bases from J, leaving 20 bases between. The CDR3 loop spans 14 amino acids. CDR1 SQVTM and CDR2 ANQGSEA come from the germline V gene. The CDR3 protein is CSTWISAGGTEAFF. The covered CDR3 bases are TGCAGCACCTGGATTTCCGCGGGAGGCACTGAA. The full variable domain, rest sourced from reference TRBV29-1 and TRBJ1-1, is SAVISQKPSRDICQRGTSLTIQCQVDSQVTMMFWYRQQPGQSLTLIATANQGSEATYESGFVIDKFPISRPNLTFSTLTVSNMSPEDSSIYLCSTWISAGGTEAFFGQGTRLTVV.

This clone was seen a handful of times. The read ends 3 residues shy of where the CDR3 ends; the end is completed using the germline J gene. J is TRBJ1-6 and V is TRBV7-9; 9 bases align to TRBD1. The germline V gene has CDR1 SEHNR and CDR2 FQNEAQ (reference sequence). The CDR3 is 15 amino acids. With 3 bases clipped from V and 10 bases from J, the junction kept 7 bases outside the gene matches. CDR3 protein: CASSFTGTGKSPLHF. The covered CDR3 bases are TGTGCCAGCAGCTTTACCGGGACAGGGAAGTCACCC.

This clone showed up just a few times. CDR3 region: CASSLNQGAAYEQYF. The part of the CDR3 DNA that was read is TGTGCCAGCAGCTTAAACCAGGGGGCAGCCTACGAG. The chain employs TRBV7-6 and TRBJ2-7; 8 bases map to TRBD1. The read ends 3 residues shy of where the CDR3 ends; the end is completed using the germline J gene. From germline, CDR1 is SGHVS and CDR2 FNYEAQ. Trimming took 2 bases from V and 2 from J; bases not matched to a gene: 5. CDR3 length: 15 amino acids. Combining the CDR3 with reference TRBV7-6 and TRBJ2-7 gives the whole variable domain GAGVSQSPRYKVTKRGQDVALRCDPISGHVSLYWYRQALGQGPEFLTYFNYEAQQDKSGLPNDRFSAERPEGSISTLTIQRTEQRDSAMYRCASSLNQGAAYEQYFGPGTRLTVT.

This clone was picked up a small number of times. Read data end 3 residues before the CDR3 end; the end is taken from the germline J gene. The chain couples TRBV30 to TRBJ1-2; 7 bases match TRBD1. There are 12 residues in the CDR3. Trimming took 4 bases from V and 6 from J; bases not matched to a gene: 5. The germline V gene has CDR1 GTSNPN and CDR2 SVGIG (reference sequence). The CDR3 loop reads CAWIGQVDGYTF. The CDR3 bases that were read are TGTGCCTGGATCGGACAGGTCGATGGC.

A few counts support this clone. The CDR3 DNA, read in part, is TGCGCCAGCAGAACCCGGGTGGTAGCGGGATTTACCGGGGAG. Its translation is CASRTRVVAGFTGE. The entire CDR3 sequence reads CASRTRVVAGFTGELFF. The rearrangement uses TRBV5-1 and TRBJ2-2, with TRBD2 matching 8 bases. Coverage ceases 3 residues before the CDR3 finishes, and the germline J gene fills in the end. CDR3 length: 17 amino acids. The germline V gene has CDR1 SGHRS and CDR2 YFSETQ. The ends lost 5 bases at V and 5 bases at J; junction bases unmatched: 14.

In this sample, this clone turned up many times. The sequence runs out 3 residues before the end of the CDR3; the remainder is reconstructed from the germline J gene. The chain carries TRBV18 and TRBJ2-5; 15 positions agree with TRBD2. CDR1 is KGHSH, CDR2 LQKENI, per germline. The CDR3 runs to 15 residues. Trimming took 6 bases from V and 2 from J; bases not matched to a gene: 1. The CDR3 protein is CASSGLAGGQETQYF. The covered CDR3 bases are TGTGCCAGCTCGGGACTAGCGGGGGGTCAAGAGACC. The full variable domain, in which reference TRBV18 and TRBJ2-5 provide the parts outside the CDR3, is NAGVMQNPRHLVRRRGQEARLRCSPMKGHSHVYWYRQLPEEGLKFMVYLQKENIIDESGMPKERFSAEFPKEGPSILRIQQVVRGDSAAYFCASSGLAGGQETQYFGPGTRLLVL.